The clone carrying this T cell receptor beta chain came up once. The data are from a study of neoadjuvant anti-PD-1 for oral cavity cancer. Study at large: Nivolumab at 3 mg/kg was mostly given biweekly, three to four doses, pre-surgery.

These newly diagnosed stage II-IVA oral cavity squamous cell carcinoma patients had no prior systemic or radiation treatment. These oral cavity squamous cell carcinomas were HPV-negative and locally advanced. V was shortened by 3 bases and J by 3 bases, with 14 bases between the two germline ends. Germline lookup yields CDR1 SNHLY and CDR2 FYNNEI. The CDR3 spans 15 residues. TCRdb's table, derived via immunoSEQ multiplex PCR, lists solely in-frame clones and lacks some. The sample includes fewer than 35,000 clones, approximately 87% of them seen just once. This chain connects TRBV2 to TRBJ2-5; perhaps TRBD1 as D (6 bases). This clonotype was obtained from a person aged 35-79 years with oral cavity squamous cell carcinoma. This specimen consisted of PBMCs, obtained before nivolumab (anti-PD-1) treatment. As DNA, the CDR3 is TGTGCCAGCAGTGAGGGGAAGAGGGGGAAAGAGACCCAGTACTTC. This sequence encodes CASSEGKRGKETQYF.